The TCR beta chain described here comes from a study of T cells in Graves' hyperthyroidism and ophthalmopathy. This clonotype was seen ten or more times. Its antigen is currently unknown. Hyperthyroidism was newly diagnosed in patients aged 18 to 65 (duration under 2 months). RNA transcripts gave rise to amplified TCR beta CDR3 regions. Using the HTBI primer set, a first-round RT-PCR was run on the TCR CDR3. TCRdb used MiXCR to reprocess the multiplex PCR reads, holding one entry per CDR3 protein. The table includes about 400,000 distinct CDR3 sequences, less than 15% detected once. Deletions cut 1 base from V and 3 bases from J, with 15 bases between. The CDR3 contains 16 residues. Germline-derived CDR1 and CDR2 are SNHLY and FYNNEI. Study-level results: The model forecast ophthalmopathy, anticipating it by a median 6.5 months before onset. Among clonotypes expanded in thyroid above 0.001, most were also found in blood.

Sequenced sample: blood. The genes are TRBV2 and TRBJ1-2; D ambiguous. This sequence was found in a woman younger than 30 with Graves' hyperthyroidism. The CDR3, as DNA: TGTGCCAGCAGTGAAGGTTCGGCCAACATAGACTATGGCTACACCTTC. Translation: CASSEGSANIDYGYTF.